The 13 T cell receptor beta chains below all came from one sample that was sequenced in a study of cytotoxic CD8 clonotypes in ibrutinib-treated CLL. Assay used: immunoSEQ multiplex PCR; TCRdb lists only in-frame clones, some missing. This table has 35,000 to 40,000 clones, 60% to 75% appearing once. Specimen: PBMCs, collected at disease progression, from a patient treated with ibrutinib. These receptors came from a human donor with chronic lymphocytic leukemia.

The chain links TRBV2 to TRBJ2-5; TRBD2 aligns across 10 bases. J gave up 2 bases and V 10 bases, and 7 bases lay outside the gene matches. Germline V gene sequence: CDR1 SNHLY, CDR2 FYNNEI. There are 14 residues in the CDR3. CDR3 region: CATSKRGGQETQYF. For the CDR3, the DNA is TGTGCCACTTCGAAGCGGGGGGGGCAAGAGACCCAGTACTTC.

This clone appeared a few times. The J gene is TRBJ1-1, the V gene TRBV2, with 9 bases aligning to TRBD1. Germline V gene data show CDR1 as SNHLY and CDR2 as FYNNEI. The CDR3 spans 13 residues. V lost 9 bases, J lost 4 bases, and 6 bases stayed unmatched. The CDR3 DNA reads TGTGCCAGTCCACAGGGGGCCGGCACTGAAGCTTTCTTT. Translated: CASPQGAGTEAFF.

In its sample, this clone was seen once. CDR3 amino acids: CAWSEFWTGMDTEAFF. Written as DNA, the CDR3 is TGTGCCTGGAGTGAATTCTGGACAGGGATGGACACTGAAGCTTTCTTT. The V gene is TRBV30, the J gene TRBJ1-1, with TRBD1 identical over 8 bases. Germline V CDR1 and CDR2: GTSNPN, SVGIG (reference sequence). V gave up 1 base and J gave up 3 bases; unmatched junction bases: 10. The CDR3 is 16 amino acids.

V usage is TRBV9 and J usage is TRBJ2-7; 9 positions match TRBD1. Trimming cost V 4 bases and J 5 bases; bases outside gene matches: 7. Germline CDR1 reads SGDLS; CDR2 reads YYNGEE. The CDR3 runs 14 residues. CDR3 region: CASSTGTGFDEQYF. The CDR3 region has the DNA TGTGCCAGCAGCACAGGGACAGGGTTCGACGAGCAGTACTTC.

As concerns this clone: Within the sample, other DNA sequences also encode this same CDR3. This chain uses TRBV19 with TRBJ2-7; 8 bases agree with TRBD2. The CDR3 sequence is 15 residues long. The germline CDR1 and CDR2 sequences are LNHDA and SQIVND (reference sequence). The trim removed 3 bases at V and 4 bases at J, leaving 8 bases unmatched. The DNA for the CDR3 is TGTGCCAGTAGTATCGGGACTAGAGGCCTATACGAGCAGTACTTC. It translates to CASSIGTRGLYEQYF.

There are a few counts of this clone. The CDR3 DNA reads TGTGCCAGCAGTCTAACGGGAGGCGGGACACCCAACACCGGGGAGCTGTTTTTT. Translation: CASSLTGGGTPNTGELFF. The V call is TRBV27, the J call TRBJ2-2; D might be TRBD2 (7 bases). Germline lookup yields CDR1 MNHEY and CDR2 SMNVEV (reference sequence). The V end lost 5 bases, the J end lost 2 bases, and 21 bases lay between the germline ends. This CDR3 spans 18 amino acids.

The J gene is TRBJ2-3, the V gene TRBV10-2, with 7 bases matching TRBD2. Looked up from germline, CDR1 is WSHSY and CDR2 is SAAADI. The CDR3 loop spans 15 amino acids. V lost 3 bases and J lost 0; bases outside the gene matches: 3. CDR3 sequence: CASSDGGTSTDTQYF. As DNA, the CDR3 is TGCGCCAGCAGTGACGGGGGGACTAGCACAGATACGCAGTATTTT.

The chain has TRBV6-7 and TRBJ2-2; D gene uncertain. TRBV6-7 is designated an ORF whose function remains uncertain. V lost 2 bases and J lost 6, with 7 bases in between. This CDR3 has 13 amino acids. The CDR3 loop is CASSYAVAGELFF. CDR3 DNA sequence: TGTGCCAGCAGTTACGCGGTAGCCGGGGAGCTGTTTTTT.

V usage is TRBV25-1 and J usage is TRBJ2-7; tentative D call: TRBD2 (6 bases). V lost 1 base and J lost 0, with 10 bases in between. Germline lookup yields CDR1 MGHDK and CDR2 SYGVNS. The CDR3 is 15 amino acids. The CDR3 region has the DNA TGTGCCAGCAGTGAATTTGGAGGGAGCTCCTACGAGCAGTACTTC. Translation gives CASSEFGGSSYEQYF.

The CDR3 nucleotides read TGTGCCAGCAAGATCTCACAGGGAGTCCACGAGCAGTACTTC. Translating gives CASKISQGVHEQYF. This rearrangement joins TRBV6-1 to TRBJ2-7, with D tentatively TRBD1 (6 bases). The germline CDR1 and CDR2 sequences are MNHNS and SASEGT. Trimming took off 7 bases at V and 5 bases at J, with 18 bases between the two ends. This CDR3 has 14 residues.

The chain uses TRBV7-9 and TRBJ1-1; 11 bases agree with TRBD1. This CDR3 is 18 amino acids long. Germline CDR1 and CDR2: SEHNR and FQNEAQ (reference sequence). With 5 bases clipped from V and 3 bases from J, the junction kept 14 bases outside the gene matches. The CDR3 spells CASSPSGTGGVEDTEAFF. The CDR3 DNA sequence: TGTGCCAGCAGCCCCTCGGGGACAGGGGGGGTGGAGGACACTGAAGCTTTCTTT.

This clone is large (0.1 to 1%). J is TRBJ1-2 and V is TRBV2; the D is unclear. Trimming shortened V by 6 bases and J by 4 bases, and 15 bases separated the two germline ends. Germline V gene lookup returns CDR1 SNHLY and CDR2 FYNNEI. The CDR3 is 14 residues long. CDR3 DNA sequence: TGTGCCAGCAGGAGGACCCACGGAAGCTATGGCTACACCTTC. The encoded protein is CASRRTHGSYGYTF.

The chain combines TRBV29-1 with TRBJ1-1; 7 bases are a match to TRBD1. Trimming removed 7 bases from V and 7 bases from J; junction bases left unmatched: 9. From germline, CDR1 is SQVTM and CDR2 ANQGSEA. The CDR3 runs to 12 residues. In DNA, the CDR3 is TGCAGCGGAGGGGCAGGGGGGGGTGAAGCTTTCTTT. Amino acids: CSGGAGGGEAFF.